This TCR beta chain emerged from a study of human T cells and chemical hapten exposure. Study information: Patients were mainly female, each with alopecia areata, totalis or universalis.

This sample's time point: patch test 1, 2 weeks after DPC sensitization. Sample treatment: therapeutic diphenylcyclopropenone sensitization with weekly scalp DPC. The CDR3 spans 14 residues. V shed 3 bases and J shed 1 base, with 11 bases lying between them. Germline CDR1 and CDR2: GTSNPN and SVGIG (reference sequence). The authors' processing: Counting gave a median of roughly 100,000 TCRs per sample, with values ranging from about 23,224 to 700,000. TCRdb re-called the RACE reads with MiXCR, one entry per CDR3 protein. V and J calls and clone size were set by TCRdb, not the authors. The sample lists more than 65,000 distinct CDR3 sequences; more than 30% were seen once. Worth noting for this clonotype: Its antigen is not known.

Whole-study findings and limits: High-frequency TCRs, those above 1 in 1000, stayed the same after DPC sensitization. Large CDR3 similarity clusters arose significantly more often from expanded TCRs than from controls.

Here the sequenced sample was whole blood, taken in connection with sensitization to the hapten diphenylcyclopropenone (DPC). This chain links TRBV30 with TRBJ2-3; possible D gene TRBD2, 5 bases. The receptor was derived from a man between 40 and 49 years old with alopecia areata. Some clones in this sample may be carry-over from other donors' samples. The CDR3 region has the DNA TGTGCCTGGAGCCATAGCGCCCGCACAGATACGCAGTATTTT. Amino acids: CAWSHSARTDTQYF. The full variable domain, completed using reference TRBV30 and TRBJ2-3, is SQTIHQWPATLVQPVGSPLSLECTVEGTSNPNLYWYRQAAGRGLQLLFYSVGIGQISSEVPQNLSASRPQDRQFILSSKKLLLSDSGFYLCAWSHSARTDTQYFGPGTRLTVL.